Listed below are T cell receptor beta chains from one sample, sequenced in a study of blood T cell repertoires in COVID-19. The method was immunoSEQ multiplex PCR; TCRdb's version includes in-frame clones alone and lacks a portion of them. The data contain some 140,000 clones, about 85% of them singletons. The sample comprised peripheral blood. Receptors originate from a man in his 60s with COVID-19, enrolled during active disease. CDR3s include the opening cysteine and the closing phenylalanine or tryptophan. D genes are given only for firm matches. The listing skips clone size in some rows; elsewhere it reads once, few, many or a size class.

CDR3nt | CDR3aa | j_gene | abundance | v_gene | d_gene | len
TGCGCCAGCAGCTCCCACCGGGAGAGCACTGAAGCTTTCTTT | CASSSHRESTEAFF | TRBJ1-1 | NA | TRBV4-3 | NA | 14
TGTGCCAGCTCACCGGTCTTCTTCCGGGACAGTGAAGCTTTCTTT | CASSPVFFRDSEAFF | TRBJ1-1 | NA | TRBV18 | TRBD1 | 15
TGTGCCAGCGACAGGGGGCTAAACACTGAAGCTTTCTTT | CASDRGLNTEAFF | TRBJ1-1 | NA | TRBV12-3/TRBV12-4 | TRBD1 | 13
TGTGCCAGCAGCTTGAGCGGGAGGGCCGGGGAGCTGTTTTTT | CASSLSGRAGELFF | TRBJ2-2 | NA | TRBV11-3 | TRBD2 | 14
TGTGCCAGTACAGGGTGGGAGGGAAGCTCATCTGGGGCCAACGTCCTGACTTTC | CASTGWEGSSSGANVLTF | TRBJ2-6 | NA | TRBV19 | TRBD2 | 18
TGTGCCAGCAGCTTAGGAGACAGGGTCAATCAGCCCCAGCATTTT | CASSLGDRVNQPQHF | TRBJ1-5 | once | TRBV7-2 | TRBD1 | 15
TGCGCCAGCACCACCCTCGGGGGTAGCAATCAGCCCCAGCATTTT | CASTTLGGSNQPQHF | TRBJ1-5 | NA | TRBV10-1 | NA | 15
TGTGCCAGCAGCCGGGACAGCAATGAAAAACTGTTTTTT | CASSRDSNEKLFF | TRBJ1-4 | NA | TRBV7-9 | TRBD1 | 13
TGTGCCAGCAGCCAAAAAAGACTAGCGAGCTCCTACAATGAGCAGTTCTTC | CASSQKRLASSYNEQFF | TRBJ2-1 | once | TRBV3-1/TRBV3-2 | TRBD2 | 17
TGTGCCAGCAGACCGGGACAGCTAGGCAATGAGCAGTTCTTC | CASRPGQLGNEQFF | TRBJ2-1 | few | TRBV11-3 | TRBD1 | 14
TGTGCCAGCAGGGAAGGGGAGGTTAGAGATACTGAAGCTTTCTTT | CASREGEVRDTEAFF | TRBJ1-1 | few | TRBV7-2 | NA | 15
TGTGCCAGCAGCCCAACAGGGGTACCTGGCTACACCTTC | CASSPTGVPGYTF | TRBJ1-2 | NA | TRBV6-5 | TRBD1 | 13
TGTGCCAGTAGTGGCCGGGACAGGGTTCTCCATTCACCCCTCCACTTT | CASSGRDRVLHSPLHF | TRBJ1-6 | NA | TRBV19 | TRBD1 | 16
TGTGCCAGCTCACCCCAGTCCAGTTATGACACCATATATTTT | CASSPQSSYDTIYF | TRBJ1-3 | NA | TRBV18 | NA | 14
TGTGCCAGCAGTGAAGGGTCAGGGGGCAAGGTCTTC | CASSEGSGGKVF | TRBJ2-7 | NA | TRBV2 | TRBD1 | 12
TGCGCCAGCAGCTTGGGGGACAGGCATGAAAAACTGTTTTTT | CASSLGDRHEKLFF | TRBJ1-4 | NA | TRBV5-1 | TRBD1 | 14
TGTGCCAGCAGGGACAGCGGTGGCTATGGCTACACCTTC | CASRDSGGYGYTF | TRBJ1-2 | NA | TRBV14 | NA | 13
TGTGCCAGCAGTAGCCTGATCGGGGAGCTGTTTTTT | CASSSLIGELFF | TRBJ2-2 | NA | TRBV6-5 | NA | 12
TGTGCCAGTTCAGCGGGAGGGCCTCCCGGCAATGAGCAGTTCTTC | CASSAGGPPGNEQFF | TRBJ2-1 | NA | TRBV19 | TRBD2 | 15
TGTGCCAGCAGCCAAGAGCAGCGGGGGTCTGATACGCAGTATTTT | CASSQEQRGSDTQYF | TRBJ2-3 | NA | TRBV4-2 | TRBD2 | 15
TGTGCCAGTAGTATAGTAGGGGGCGCCGGCCAGCCCCAGCATTTT | CASSIVGGAGQPQHF | TRBJ1-5 | NA | TRBV19 | TRBD1 | 15
TGTGCCTGGAGTGGCCGGGGTGGCACTGAAGCTTTCTTT | CAWSGRGGTEAFF | TRBJ1-1 | NA | TRBV30 | NA | 13
TGTGCCAGCAGCTTAGAAAGGGGGACCCCCTACGAGCAGTACTTC | CASSLERGTPYEQYF | TRBJ2-7 | NA | TRBV11-2 | NA | 15
TGTGCCAGCAGCCCTTTTGTGGGAGAGGGCACAGATACGCAGTATTTT | CASSPFVGEGTDTQYF | TRBJ2-3 | NA | TRBV14 | NA | 16
TGCGCCAGCAGCCAAGATCGAGGCAGATCTGGAAACACCATATATTTT | CASSQDRGRSGNTIYF | TRBJ1-3 | NA | TRBV4-1 | NA | 16
TGTGCCAGCAGCCACAAAATAGGACAGGGGGCTAAAGAGACCCAGTACTTC | CASSHKIGQGAKETQYF | TRBJ2-5 | NA | TRBV4-2 | TRBD1 | 17
TGCAGCGCCTTTATTAGACAGGGTAAAGCTTTCTTT | CSAFIRQGKAFF | TRBJ1-1 | NA | TRBV29-1 | TRBD1 | 12
TGTGCCACCAGTGATCCAAGGACATCGGCCGAAGCTTTCTTT | CATSDPRTSAEAFF | TRBJ1-1 | NA | TRBV24-1 | NA | 14
TGTGCCAGCAGTGGCGGGACAGGGGAAAACTATGGCTACACCTTC | CASSGGTGENYGYTF | TRBJ1-2 | NA | TRBV2 | TRBD1 | 15
TGTGCCAGCACTCGACAGGGCGTGGGAGATCAGCCCCAGCATTTT | CASTRQGVGDQPQHF | TRBJ1-5 | NA | TRBV6-5 | TRBD1 | 15
TGTGCCAGCAGTCTACAGGGGGATGGGCCCCAGCATTTT | CASSLQGDGPQHF | TRBJ1-5 | once | TRBV12-3/TRBV12-4 | TRBD1 | 13
TGTGCCAGTAGTATCCAGGGGGAAAAACTGTTTTTT | CASSIQGEKLFF | TRBJ1-4 | NA | TRBV19 | NA | 12
TGTGCCAGCAGCGCGTCGGTTGGTAGCGACCGTTCCTACGAGCAGTACTTC | CASSASVGSDRSYEQYF | TRBJ2-7 | NA | TRBV7-2 | NA | 17
TGTGCCAGTAGTCCTAGCCGGACGGCGGAGACCCAGTACTTC | CASSPSRTAETQYF | TRBJ2-5 | NA | TRBV19 | NA | 14
TGCATGTGGACTAGTGGCTACGAGCAGTACTTC | CMWTSGYEQYF | TRBJ2-7 | NA | TRBV20-1 | TRBD2 | 11
TGCAGCGTTACCGGGACAGGAGGCGAGCAGTACTTC | CSVTGTGGEQYF | TRBJ2-7 | NA | TRBV29-1 | TRBD1 | 12
TGTGCCAGCTCCCGGGGGAGGAATTCACCCCTCCACTTT | CASSRGRNSPLHF | TRBJ1-6 | NA | TRBV18 | NA | 13
TGTGCCATCAGTGAGGGACTAGCGGGAATTAGCACAGATACGCAGTATTTT | CAISEGLAGISTDTQYF | TRBJ2-3 | NA | TRBV10-3 | TRBD2 | 17
TGCGCCAGCAGCCAATACGAGGGTTACCCGGTAGAGAACACCGGGGAGCTGTTTTTT | CASSQYEGYPVENTGELFF | TRBJ2-2 | NA | TRBV4-3 | NA | 19
TGTGCCAGCTCACGGAACACGCTAGGGACAGGCGAATTCGATGGCTACACCTTC | CASSRNTLGTGEFDGYTF | TRBJ1-2 | NA | TRBV18 | TRBD1 | 18